Listed below are T cell receptor beta chains from one sample, sequenced in a study of blood T cell repertoires in COVID-19. Clones were sequenced by immunoSEQ multiplex PCR, and TCRdb holds only the in-frame ones, with some missing. The repertoire holds 220,000 or so clones, with approximately 91% as singletons. The specimen sequenced was peripheral blood. The receptors were sampled from a man aged 55-75 years who had recovered from COVID-19. Each CDR3 is given with its conserved first and last residue. The order of the fields is V gene, CDR3 protein.

v_call: TRBV2; cdr3_aa: CASSSGTGGTEAFF
v_call: TRBV28; cdr3_aa: CASTSPGSTGNTIYF
v_call: TRBV11-2; cdr3_aa: CASSPWTSGGSYNEQFF
v_call: TRBV5-6; cdr3_aa: CASRRAGEETQYF
v_call: TRBV6-6; cdr3_aa: CASIPTGGTGELFF
v_call: TRBV10-3; cdr3_aa: CAIRTNQGESRDTQYF
v_call: TRBV3-1/TRBV3-2; cdr3_aa: CASSQVKLAGAYNEQFF
v_call: TRBV7-9; cdr3_aa: CASSRGQYSEKLFF
v_call: TRBV27; cdr3_aa: CASSYWDRIYEQYF
v_call: TRBV3-1/TRBV3-2; cdr3_aa: CASSQEGVYNSPLHF
v_call: TRBV5-1; cdr3_aa: CASSLERRQRNNQPQHF
v_call: TRBV28; cdr3_aa: CASSLNTVNTEAFF
v_call: TRBV4-2; cdr3_aa: CASSPRSQGSNEKLFF
v_call: TRBV7-2; cdr3_aa: CASSLRRADPTNEKLFF
v_call: TRBV28; cdr3_aa: CASKGWQAETQYF
v_call: TRBV30; cdr3_aa: CAWSIGGMSSYNEQFF
v_call: TRBV6-5; cdr3_aa: CASSYSPDRANEQYF
v_call: TRBV27; cdr3_aa: CASSSQMTSGGARDTQYF
v_call: TRBV5-5; cdr3_aa: CASSLGISGIGDEQFF
v_call: TRBV6-5; cdr3_aa: CASSWDRRQGYGYTF
v_call: TRBV7-2; cdr3_aa: CASSLLAGASYNEQFF
v_call: TRBV10-2; cdr3_aa: CASWREEQGGYTF
v_call: TRBV4-1; cdr3_aa: CASSQGTGINSPLHF
v_call: TRBV7-2; cdr3_aa: CASSGEASPAVTQYF
v_call: TRBV4-2; cdr3_aa: CASSQSSEETQYF
v_call: TRBV3-1/TRBV3-2; cdr3_aa: CASSLNTEAFF
v_call: TRBV5-5; cdr3_aa: CASSLVLWTGAASSYGYTF
v_call: TRBV9; cdr3_aa: CASSVGLGLISEAFF
v_call: TRBV6-5; cdr3_aa: CASSPHRSSYNEQFF
v_call: TRBV7-6; cdr3_aa: CASSRQGSNQPQHF
v_call: TRBV19; cdr3_aa: CASSIDPSYNEQFF
v_call: TRBV12-3/TRBV12-4; cdr3_aa: CASSSRGETQYF
v_call: TRBV11-3; cdr3_aa: CASSLRGGTDTQYF
v_call: TRBV7-8; cdr3_aa: CASSRGGTGTYEQYF
v_call: TRBV6-5; cdr3_aa: CASSYATSGRSYEQYF
v_call: TRBV5-5; cdr3_aa: CASSQGQVNEKLFF
v_call: TRBV7-6; cdr3_aa: CASSLTGANTGELFF